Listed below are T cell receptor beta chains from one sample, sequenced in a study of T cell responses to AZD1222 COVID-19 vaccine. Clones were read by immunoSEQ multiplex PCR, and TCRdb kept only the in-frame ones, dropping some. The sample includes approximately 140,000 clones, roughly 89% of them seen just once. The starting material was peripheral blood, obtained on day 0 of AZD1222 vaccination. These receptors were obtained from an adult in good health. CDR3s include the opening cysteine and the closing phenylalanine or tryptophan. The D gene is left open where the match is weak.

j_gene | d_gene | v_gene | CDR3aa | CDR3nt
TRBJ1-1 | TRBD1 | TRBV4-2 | CASSQDQQGTTEAFF | TGTGCCAGCAGCCAAGATCAACAGGGGACCACTGAAGCTTTCTTT
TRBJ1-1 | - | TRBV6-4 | CASSERGDNTEAFF | TGTGCCAGCAGTGAGAGGGGTGATAACACTGAAGCTTTCTTT
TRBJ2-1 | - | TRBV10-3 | CAIRGEGNEQFF | TGTGCCATCAGGGGCGAGGGCAATGAGCAGTTCTTC
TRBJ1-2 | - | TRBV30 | CAWSGPSNYGYTF | TGTGCCTGGAGCGGACCGAGTAACTATGGCTACACCTTC
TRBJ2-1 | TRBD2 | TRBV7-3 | CASSRSGRGSYNEQFF | TGTGCCAGCAGCCGTAGCGGGAGGGGATCCTACAATGAGCAGTTCTTC
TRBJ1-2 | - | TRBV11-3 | CASSNGLPRHGYTF | TGTGCCAGCAGCAACGGGCTCCCACGCCATGGCTACACCTTC
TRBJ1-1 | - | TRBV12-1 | CALGEVTEAFF | TGTGCCCTGGGCGAGGTGACTGAAGCTTTCTTT
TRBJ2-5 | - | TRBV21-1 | CASSKERTPPREETQYF | TGTGCCAGCAGCAAAGAGAGAACCCCTCCCCGGGAGGAGACCCAGTACTTC
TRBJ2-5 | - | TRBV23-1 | CASSQSRGSQETQYF | TGCGCCAGCAGTCAATCGAGAGGCAGTCAAGAGACCCAGTACTTC
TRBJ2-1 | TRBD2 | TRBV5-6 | CASSLAGGGSVNEQFF | TGTGCCAGCAGCTTGGCGGGAGGGGGATCGGTCAATGAGCAGTTCTTC